This T cell receptor (beta chain) derives from a study of T cell repertoires in cytomegalovirus infection. Study-level background: Based on public TCR beta signatures, there were indications of CMV infection and of a matching HLA type.

This clonotype was found a few times. The antigen is unknown. CDR1 and CDR2 (germline): KGHSH, LQKENI. The CDR3 consists of 12 residues. The junction had 5 bases not matched to a gene; V was cut back by 3 bases and J by 11 bases. TCRdb reprocessed the reads with MiXCR, giving one entry per CDR3 protein. The table lists roughly 320,000 distinct CDR3 sequences, about 9.2% of them singletons. General study findings and limits: Identification of carriers of CMV plus the relevant HLA was performed using cumulative public TCR beta family frequency. HLA-C-restricted CMV-specific TCR beta clonotypes were dominant in the ex vivo response.

This clonotype was sampled from a human donor in good health (CMV status not recorded). Some clones in this sample may be carry-over from other donors' samples. The V call is TRBV18, the J call TRBJ2-7, with TRBD2 matching 9 bases. Sequences were obtained from PBMCs. The CDR3: CASSPGGGAEYV. The CDR3 nucleotides read TGTGCCAGCTCACCTGGCGGGGGGGCAGAGTACGTC.